This record looks at one T cell receptor (beta chain) sequence and its context. Libraries were prepared by immunoSEQ multiplex PCR; TCRdb keeps only in-frame clonotypes and omits some of them. The sample records 200,000 to 300,000 clones, around 86% being singletons. The sample comes from a study of blood T cell repertoires in COVID-19. At the level of the study: From the United States, Italy and Spain came samples of acute and convalescent COVID-19. T cells, B-cell-depleted T cells, or PBMCs provided the cDNA or gDNA that served as material.

The germline gives CDR1 MDHEN, CDR2 SYDVKM. The germline V and J ends were trimmed by 11 bases and 6 bases, with 23 bases remaining between them. The CDR3 length is 15 residues. The Seattle patients joined while their infection was active and were tracked longitudinally afterward. Sequenced sample: peripheral blood. This TCR derives from a woman aged 60 to 75 with COVID-19, enrolled during active disease. The chain links TRBV28 to TRBJ1-5; D is possibly TRBD1 (5 bases). The CDR3 DNA reads TGTGCCGGGGGGATGAGGTTGGGCGAACGTCAGCCCCAGCATTTT. This encodes CAGGMRLGERQPQHF. Full variable domain (remainder filled in from reference TRBV28 and TRBJ1-5): DVKVTQSSRYLVKRTGEKVFLECVQDMDHENMFWYRQDPGLGLRLIYFSYDVKMKEKGDIPEGYSVSREKKERFSLILESASTNQTSMYLCAGGMRLGERQPQHFGDGTRLSIL.